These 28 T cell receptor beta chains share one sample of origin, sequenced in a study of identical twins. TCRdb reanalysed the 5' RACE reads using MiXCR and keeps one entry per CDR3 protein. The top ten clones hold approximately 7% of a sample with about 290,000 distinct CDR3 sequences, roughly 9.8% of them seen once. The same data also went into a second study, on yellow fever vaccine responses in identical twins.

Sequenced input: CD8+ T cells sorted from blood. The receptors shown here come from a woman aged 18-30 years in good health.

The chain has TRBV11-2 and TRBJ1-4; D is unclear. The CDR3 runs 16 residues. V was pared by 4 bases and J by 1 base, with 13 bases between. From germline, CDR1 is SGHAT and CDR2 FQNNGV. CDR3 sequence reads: CASSSSLWLTNEKLFF. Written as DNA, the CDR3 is TGTGCCAGCAGCTCCTCGCTTTGGTTAACTAATGAAAAACTGTTTTTT.

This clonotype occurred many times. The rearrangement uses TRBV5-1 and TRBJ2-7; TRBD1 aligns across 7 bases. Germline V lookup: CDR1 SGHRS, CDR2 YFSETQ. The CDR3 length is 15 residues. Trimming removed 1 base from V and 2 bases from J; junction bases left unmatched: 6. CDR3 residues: CASSLRAGTAYEQYF. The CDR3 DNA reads TGCGCCAGCAGCTTGCGGGCCGGGACAGCCTACGAGCAGTACTTC.

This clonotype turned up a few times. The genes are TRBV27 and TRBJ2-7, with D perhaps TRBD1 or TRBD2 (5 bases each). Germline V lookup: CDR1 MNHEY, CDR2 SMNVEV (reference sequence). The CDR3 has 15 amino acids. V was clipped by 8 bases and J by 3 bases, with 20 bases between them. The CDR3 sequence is CASAGEGLRFYEQYF. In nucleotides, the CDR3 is TGTGCCAGCGCCGGTGAGGGGTTGAGATTCTACGAGCAGTACTTC.

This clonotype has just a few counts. The CDR3 nucleotides read TGTGCCAGCAGTGAAGTGGAGAACGGGGAGCTGTTTTTT. Protein sequence: CASSEVENGELFF. The rearrangement links TRBV2 to TRBJ2-2; D remains ambiguous. Trimming cost V 1 base and J 7 bases, with 7 bases left between them. The CDR3 spans 13 residues. Germline V gene lookup returns CDR1 SNHLY and CDR2 FYNNEI.

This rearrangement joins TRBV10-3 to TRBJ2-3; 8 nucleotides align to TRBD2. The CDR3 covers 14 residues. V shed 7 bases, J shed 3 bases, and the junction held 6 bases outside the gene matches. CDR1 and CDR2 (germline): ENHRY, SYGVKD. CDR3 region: CAITRGGLTDTQYF. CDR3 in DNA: TGTGCCATCACCCGGGGGGGCCTGACAGATACGCAGTATTTT.

The CDR3 loop reads CASSQDWQGNSPLHF. The CDR3 DNA follows: TGCGCCAGCAGCCAAGATTGGCAGGGAAATTCACCCCTCCACTTT. The gene calls are TRBV4-3 and TRBJ1-6; a weak D match, TRBD1 (5 bases). The V and J ends lost 0 bases and 7 bases respectively, with 10 bases between them. This CDR3 region has 15 residues. Germline V gene data show CDR1 as LGHNA and CDR2 as YSLEER.

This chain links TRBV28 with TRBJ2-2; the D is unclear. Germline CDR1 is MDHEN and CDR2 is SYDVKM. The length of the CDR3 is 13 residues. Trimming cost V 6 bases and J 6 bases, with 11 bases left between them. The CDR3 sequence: CASSRGGAGELFF. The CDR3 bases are TGTGCCAGCAGCCGCGGTGGGGCCGGGGAGCTGTTTTTT.

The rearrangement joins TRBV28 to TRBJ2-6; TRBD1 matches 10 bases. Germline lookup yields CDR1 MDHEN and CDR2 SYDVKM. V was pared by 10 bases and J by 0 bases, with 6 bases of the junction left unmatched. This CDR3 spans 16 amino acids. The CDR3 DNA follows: TGTGCCACCGGGACAGGGGCCATCTCTGGGGCCAACGTCCTGACTTTC. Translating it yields CATGTGAISGANVLTF.

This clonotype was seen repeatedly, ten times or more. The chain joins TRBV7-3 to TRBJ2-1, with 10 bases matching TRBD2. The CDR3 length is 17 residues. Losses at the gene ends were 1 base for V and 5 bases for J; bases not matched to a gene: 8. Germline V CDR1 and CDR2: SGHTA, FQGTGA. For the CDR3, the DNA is TGTGCCAGCAGCTTAATAGGCCCAGCGGGGGGGAACAATGAGCAGTTCTTC. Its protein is CASSLIGPAGGNNEQFF.

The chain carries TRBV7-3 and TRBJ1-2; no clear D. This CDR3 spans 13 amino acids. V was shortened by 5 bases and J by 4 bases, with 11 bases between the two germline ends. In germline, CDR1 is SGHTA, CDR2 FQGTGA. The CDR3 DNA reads TGTGCCAGCAGCGGCCCGAGTCTCTATGGCTACACCTTC. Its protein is CASSGPSLYGYTF.

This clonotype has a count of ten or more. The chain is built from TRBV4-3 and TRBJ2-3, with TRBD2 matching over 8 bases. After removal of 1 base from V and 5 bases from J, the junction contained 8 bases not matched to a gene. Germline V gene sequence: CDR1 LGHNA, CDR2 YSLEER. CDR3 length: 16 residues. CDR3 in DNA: TGCGCCAGCAGCCAAGCTACGGGAGGGCCGCGAGATACGCAGTATTTT. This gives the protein CASSQATGGPRDTQYF.

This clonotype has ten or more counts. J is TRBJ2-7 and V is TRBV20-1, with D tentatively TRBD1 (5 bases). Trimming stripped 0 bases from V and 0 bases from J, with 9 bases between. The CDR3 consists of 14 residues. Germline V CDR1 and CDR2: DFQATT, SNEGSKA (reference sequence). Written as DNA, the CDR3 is TGCAGTGCTAGAGATCACAGGAGCTCCTACGAGCAGTACTTC. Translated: CSARDHRSSYEQYF.

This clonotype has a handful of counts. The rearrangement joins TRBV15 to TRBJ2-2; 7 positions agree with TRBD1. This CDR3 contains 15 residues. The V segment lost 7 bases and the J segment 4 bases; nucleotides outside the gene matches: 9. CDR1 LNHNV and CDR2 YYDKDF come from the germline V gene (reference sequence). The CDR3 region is CATMLGTAVTGELFF. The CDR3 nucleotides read TGTGCCACCATGCTCGGGACAGCGGTCACCGGGGAGCTGTTTTTT.

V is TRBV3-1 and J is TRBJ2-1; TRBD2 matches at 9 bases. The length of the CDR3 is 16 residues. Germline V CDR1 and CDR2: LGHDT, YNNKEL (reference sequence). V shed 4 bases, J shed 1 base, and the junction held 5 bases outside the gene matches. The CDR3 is CASSPRSGRSYNEQFF. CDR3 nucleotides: TGTGCCAGCAGCCCAAGGAGCGGGAGGTCCTACAATGAGCAGTTCTTC.

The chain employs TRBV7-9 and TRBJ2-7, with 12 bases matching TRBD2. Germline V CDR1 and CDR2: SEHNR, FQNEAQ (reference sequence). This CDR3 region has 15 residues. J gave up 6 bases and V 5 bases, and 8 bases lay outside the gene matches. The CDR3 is CASSTPTSGSREQYF. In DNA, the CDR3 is TGTGCCAGCAGCACCCCGACTAGCGGGAGTCGCGAGCAGTACTTC. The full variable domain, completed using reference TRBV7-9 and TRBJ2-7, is DTGVSQNPRHKITKRGQNVTFRCDPISEHNRLYWYRQTLGQGPEFLTYFQNEAQLEKSRLLSDRFSAERPKGSFSTLEIQRTEQGDSAMYLCASSTPTSGSREQYFGPGTRLTVT.

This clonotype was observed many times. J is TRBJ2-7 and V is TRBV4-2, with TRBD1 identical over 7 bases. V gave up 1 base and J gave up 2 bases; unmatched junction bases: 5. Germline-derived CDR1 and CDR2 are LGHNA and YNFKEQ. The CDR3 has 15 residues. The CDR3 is CASSQGWDSAYEQYF. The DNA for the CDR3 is TGTGCCAGCAGCCAAGGGTGGGACAGCGCCTACGAGCAGTACTTC.

The CDR3 spells CASSQAMRGENTEAFF. CDR3 coding DNA: TGCGCCAGCAGCCAGGCTATGAGGGGGGAGAACACTGAAGCTTTCTTT. The chain recombines TRBV4-3 with TRBJ1-1, with TRBD1 as a possible D gene (6 bases). The CDR3 spans 16 residues. Germline assignment: CDR1 LGHNA and CDR2 YSLEER. Trimming pared 3 bases from V and 1 base from J, leaving 15 bases between.

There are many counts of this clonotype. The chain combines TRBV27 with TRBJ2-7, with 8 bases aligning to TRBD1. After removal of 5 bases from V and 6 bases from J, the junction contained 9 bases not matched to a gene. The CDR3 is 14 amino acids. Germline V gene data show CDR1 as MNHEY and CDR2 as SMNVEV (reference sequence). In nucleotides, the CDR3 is TGTGCCAGCAGTCTCGCCCTGACAGGGGTCGAGCAGTACTTC. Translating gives CASSLALTGVEQYF.

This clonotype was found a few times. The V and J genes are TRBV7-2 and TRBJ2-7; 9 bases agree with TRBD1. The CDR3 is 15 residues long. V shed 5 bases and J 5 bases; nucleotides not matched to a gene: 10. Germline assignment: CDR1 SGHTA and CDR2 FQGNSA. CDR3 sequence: CASSAPGTGFHEQYF. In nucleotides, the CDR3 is TGTGCCAGCAGCGCACCCGGGACAGGGTTCCACGAGCAGTACTTC.

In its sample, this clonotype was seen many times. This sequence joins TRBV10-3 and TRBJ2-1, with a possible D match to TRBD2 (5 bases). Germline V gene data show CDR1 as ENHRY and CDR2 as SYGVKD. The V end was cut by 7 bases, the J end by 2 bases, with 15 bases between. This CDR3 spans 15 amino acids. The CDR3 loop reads CAITPASGAYNEQFF. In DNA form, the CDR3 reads TGTGCCATCACCCCCGCAAGCGGAGCCTACAATGAGCAGTTCTTC.

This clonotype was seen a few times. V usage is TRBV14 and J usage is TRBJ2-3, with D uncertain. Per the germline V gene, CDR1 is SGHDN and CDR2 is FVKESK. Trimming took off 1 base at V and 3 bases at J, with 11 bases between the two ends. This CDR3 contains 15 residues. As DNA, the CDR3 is TGTGCCAGCAGCCAAGGAGGCCCCCCGACAGATACGCAGTATTTT. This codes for CASSQGGPPTDTQYF.

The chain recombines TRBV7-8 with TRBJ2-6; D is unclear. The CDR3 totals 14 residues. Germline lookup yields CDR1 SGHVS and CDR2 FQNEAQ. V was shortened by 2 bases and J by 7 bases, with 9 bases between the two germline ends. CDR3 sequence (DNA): TGTGCCAGCAGCTTATATGGTGGAGCCAACGTCCTGACTTTC. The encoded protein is CASSLYGGANVLTF.

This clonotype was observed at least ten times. The CDR3 region has the DNA TGTGCCAGCAGTTCATCCGGGACTAGCGGGGGTCTCCCTAGCACAGATACGCAGTATTTT. Amino acids: CASSSSGTSGGLPSTDTQYF. The V and J genes are TRBV12-3 or TRBV12-4 and TRBJ2-3; 14 nucleotides align to TRBD2. Trimming at V came to 4 bases and at J to 0 bases, leaving 12 bases not matched to a gene. The CDR3 is 20 residues long.

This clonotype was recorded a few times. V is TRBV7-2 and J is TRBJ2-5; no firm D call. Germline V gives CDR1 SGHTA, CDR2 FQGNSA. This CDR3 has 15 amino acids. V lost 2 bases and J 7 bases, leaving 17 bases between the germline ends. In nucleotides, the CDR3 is TGTGCCAGCAGCTTATTTGGTTTCAGGTTTGGGACCCAGTACTTC. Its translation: CASSLFGFRFGTQYF.

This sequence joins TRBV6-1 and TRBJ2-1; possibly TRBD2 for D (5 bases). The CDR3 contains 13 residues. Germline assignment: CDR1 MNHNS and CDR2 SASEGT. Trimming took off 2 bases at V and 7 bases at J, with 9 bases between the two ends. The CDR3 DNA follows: TGTGCCAGCAGTGAAACTAGTTGGAATGAGCAGTTCTTC. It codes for CASSETSWNEQFF.

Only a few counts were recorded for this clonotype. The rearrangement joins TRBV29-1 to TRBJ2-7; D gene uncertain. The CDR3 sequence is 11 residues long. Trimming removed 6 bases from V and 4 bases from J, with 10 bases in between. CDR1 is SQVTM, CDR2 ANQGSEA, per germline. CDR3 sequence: CSVVYLYEQYF. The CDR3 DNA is TGCAGCGTCGTATATCTTTACGAGCAGTACTTC.

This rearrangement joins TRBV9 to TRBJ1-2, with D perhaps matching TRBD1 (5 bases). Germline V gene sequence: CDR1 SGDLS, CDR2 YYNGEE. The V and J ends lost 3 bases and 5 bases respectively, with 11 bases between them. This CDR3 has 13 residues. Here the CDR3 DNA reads TGTGCCAGCAGCGGACAGACAGCTTATGGCTACACCTTC. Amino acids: CASSGQTAYGYTF. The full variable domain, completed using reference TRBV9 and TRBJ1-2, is DSGVTQTPKHLITATGQRVTLRCSPRSGDLSVYWYQQSLDQGLQFLIQYYNGEERAKGNILERFSAQQFPDLHSELNLSSLELGDSALYFCASSGQTAYGYTFGSGTRLTVV.

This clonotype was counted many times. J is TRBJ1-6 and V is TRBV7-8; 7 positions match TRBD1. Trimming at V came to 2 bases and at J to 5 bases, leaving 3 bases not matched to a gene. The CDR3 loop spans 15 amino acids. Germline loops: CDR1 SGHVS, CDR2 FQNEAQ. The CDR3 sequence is CASSLRDRDNSPLHF. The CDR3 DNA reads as TGTGCCAGCAGCTTACGGGACAGAGATAATTCACCCCTCCACTTT.